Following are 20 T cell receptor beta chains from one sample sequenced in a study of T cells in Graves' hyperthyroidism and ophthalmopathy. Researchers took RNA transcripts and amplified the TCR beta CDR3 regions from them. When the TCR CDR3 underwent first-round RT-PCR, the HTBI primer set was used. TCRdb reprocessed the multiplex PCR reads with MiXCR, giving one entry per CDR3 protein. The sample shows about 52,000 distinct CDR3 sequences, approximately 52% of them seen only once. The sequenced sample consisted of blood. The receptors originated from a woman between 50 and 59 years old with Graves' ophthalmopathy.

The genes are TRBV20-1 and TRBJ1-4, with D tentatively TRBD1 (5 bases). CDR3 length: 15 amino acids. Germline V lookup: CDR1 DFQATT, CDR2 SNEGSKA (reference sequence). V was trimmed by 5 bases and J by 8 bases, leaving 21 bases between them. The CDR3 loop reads CSAGGDEDGGEKLFF. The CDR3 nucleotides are TGCAGTGCTGGAGGGGATGAAGACGGCGGAGAAAAACTGTTTTTT.

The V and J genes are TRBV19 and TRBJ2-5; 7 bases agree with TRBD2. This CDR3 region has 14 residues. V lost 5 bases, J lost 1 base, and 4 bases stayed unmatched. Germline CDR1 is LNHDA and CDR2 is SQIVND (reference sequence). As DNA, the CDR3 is TGTGCCAGTAGTGGGGGGGGGAGCCAAGAGACCCAGTACTTC. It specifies CASSGGGSQETQYF. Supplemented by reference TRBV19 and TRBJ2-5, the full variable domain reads DGGITQSPKYLFRKEGQNVTLSCEQNLNHDAMYWYRQDPGQGLRLIYYSQIVNDFQKGDIAEGYSVSREKKESFPLTVTSAQKNPTAFYLCASSGGGSQETQYFGPGTRLLVL.

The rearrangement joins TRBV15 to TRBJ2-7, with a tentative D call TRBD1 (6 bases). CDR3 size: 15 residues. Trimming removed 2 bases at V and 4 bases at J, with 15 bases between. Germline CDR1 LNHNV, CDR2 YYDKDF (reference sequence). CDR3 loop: CATSRPGHGVYEQYF. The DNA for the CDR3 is TGTGCCACCAGCAGACCGGGACATGGGGTTTACGAGCAGTACTTC. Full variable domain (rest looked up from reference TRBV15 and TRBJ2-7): DAMVIQNPRYQVTQFGKPVTLSCSQTLNHNVMYWYQQKSSQAPKLLFHYYDKDFNNEADTPDNFQSRRPNTSFCFLDIRSPGLGDTAMYLCATSRPGHGVYEQYFGPGTRLTVT.

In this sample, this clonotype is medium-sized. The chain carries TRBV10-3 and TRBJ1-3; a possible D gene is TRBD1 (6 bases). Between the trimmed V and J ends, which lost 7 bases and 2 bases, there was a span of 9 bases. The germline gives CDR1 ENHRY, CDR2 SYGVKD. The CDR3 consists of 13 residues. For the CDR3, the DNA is TGTGCCATCACACAGGGAACTGGAAACACCATATATTTT. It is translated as CAITQGTGNTIYF.

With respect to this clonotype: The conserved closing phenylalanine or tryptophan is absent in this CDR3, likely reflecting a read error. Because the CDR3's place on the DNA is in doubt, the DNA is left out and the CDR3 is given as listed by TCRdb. CDR3 loop: CASSYGATPGGTEAFL. This sequence joins TRBV6-6 and TRBJ1-1. The CDR3 length is 16 residues, termini included. CDR1 and CDR2 (germline): MNHNY, SVGAGI (reference sequence).

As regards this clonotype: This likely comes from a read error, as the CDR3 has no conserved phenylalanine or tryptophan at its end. In nucleotides, the CDR3 is TGTGCCAGCGGCTTTGGACAGACCGAAGCTTTCTCT. Translated, it gives CASGFGQTEAFS. V usage is TRBV5-4 and J usage is TRBJ1-1; a weak D match, TRBD1 (6 bases). The CDR3 has 12 residues. Germline assignment: CDR1 SGHNT and CDR2 YYREEE (reference sequence).

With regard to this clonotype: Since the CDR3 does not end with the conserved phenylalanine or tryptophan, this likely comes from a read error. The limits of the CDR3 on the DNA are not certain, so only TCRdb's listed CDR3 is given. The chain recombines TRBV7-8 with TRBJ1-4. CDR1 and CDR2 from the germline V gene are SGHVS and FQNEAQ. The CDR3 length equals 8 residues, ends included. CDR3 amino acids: CASSLGAS.

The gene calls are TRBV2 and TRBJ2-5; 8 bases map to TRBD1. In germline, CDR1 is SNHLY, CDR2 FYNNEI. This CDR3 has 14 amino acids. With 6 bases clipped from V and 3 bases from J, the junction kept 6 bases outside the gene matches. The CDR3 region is CASRPTGAEETQYF. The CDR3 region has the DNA TGTGCCAGCAGGCCGACAGGGGCTGAAGAGACCCAGTACTTC.

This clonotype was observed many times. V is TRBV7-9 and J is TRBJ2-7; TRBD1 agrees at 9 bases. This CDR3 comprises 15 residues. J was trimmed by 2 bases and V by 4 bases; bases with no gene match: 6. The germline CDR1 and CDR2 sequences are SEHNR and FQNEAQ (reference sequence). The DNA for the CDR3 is TGTGCCAGCAGCTCCTCGGGACAGGGACCCTACGAGCAGTACTTC. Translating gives CASSSSGQGPYEQYF.

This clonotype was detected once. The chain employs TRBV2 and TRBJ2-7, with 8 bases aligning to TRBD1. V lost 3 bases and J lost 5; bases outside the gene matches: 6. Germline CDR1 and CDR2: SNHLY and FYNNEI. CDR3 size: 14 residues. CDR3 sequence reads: CASSEDRAGNEQYF. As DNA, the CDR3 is TGTGCCAGCAGTGAGGACAGGGCTGGGAACGAGCAGTACTTC.

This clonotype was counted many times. The CDR3 here is CASSLGRLGASNQPQHF. In DNA, the CDR3 is TGTGCCAGCAGCTTAGGCCGTCTGGGTGCGAGCAATCAGCCCCAGCATTTT. This sequence joins TRBV13 and TRBJ1-5; no definite D call. With 0 bases removed from V and 1 base from J, the gap between germline ends came to 13 bases. The CDR3 spans 17 residues. CDR1 and CDR2 from the germline V gene are PRHDT and FYEKMQ (reference sequence).

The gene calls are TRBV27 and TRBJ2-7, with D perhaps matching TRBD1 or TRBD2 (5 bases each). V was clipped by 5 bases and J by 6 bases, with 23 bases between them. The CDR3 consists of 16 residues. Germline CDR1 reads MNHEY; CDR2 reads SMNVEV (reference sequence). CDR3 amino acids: CASSPLNRVGVGEQYF. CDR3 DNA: TGTGCCAGCAGTCCCCTCAACCGGGTGGGGGTTGGCGAGCAGTACTTC.

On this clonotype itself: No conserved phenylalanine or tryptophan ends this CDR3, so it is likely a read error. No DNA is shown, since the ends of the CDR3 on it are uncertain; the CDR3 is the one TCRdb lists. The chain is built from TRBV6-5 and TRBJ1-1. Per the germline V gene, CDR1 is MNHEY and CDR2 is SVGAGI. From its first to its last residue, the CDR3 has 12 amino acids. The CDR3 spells CASSTPNTEAFC.

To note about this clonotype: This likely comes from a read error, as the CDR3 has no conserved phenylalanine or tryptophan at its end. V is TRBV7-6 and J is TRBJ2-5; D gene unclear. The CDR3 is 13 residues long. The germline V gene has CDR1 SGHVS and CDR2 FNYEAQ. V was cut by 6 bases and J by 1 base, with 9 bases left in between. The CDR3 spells CASSYGPQETQYL. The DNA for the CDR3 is TGTGCCAGCAGTTATGGACCCCAAGAGACCCAGTACCTC.

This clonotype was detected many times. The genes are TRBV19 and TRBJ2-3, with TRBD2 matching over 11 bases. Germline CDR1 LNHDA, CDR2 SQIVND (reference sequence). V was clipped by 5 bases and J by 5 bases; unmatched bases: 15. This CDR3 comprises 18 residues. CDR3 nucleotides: TGTGCCAGTAGTGCGGCTAGCGGGAGGAATGTGAGGGGAGATACGCAGTATTTT. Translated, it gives CASSAASGRNVRGDTQYF.

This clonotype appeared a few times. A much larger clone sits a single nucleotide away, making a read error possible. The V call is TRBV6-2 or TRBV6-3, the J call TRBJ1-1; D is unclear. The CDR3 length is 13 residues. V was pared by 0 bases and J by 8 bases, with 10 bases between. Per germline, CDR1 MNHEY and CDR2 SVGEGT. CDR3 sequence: CASSYSSPMEAFF. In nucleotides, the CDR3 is TGTGCCAGCAGTTACTCGTCGCCGATGGAAGCTTTCTTT.

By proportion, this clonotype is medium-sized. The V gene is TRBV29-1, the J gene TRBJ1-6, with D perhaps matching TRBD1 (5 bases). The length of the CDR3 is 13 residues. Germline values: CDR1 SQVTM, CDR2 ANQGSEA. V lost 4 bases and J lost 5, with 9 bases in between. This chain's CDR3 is CSVVAGNNSPLHF. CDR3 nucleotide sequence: TGCAGCGTTGTCGCAGGGAATAATTCACCCCTCCACTTT.

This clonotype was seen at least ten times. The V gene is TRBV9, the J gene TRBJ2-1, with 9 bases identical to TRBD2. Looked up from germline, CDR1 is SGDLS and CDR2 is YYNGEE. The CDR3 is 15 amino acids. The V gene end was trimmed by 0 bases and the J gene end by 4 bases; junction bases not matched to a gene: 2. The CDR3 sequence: CASSVVSGGYNEQFF. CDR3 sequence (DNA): TGTGCCAGCAGCGTAGTTAGCGGGGGTTACAATGAGCAGTTCTTC.

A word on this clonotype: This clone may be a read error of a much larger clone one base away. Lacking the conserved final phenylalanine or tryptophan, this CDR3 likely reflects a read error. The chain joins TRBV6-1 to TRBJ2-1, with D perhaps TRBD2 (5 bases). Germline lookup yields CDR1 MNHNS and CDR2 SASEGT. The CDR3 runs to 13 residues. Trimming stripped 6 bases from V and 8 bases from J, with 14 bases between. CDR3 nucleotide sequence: TGTGCCAGCAGGGCCGGGGTGGGAGATGAGCAGTTCCTC. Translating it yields CASRAGVGDEQFL.

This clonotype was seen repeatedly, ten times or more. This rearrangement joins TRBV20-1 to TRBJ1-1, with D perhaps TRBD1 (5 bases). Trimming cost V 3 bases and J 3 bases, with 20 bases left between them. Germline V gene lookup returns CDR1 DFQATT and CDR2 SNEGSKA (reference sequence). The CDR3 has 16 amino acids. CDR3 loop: CSASGASLPDDTEAFF. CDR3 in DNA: TGCAGTGCTAGTGGGGCCTCCCTTCCAGACGACACTGAAGCTTTCTTT.